Presented here are 22 T cell receptor beta chains from one specimen sequenced in a study of breast tumors, draining lymph nodes, adjacent tissues. Axillary draining lymph nodes of breast cancer patients supplied the node samples. TCRdb passed the multiplex PCR reads through MiXCR, listing each CDR3 protein once. The table includes about 140,000 distinct CDR3 sequences, around 20% detected once. Source material: axillary lymph node tissue. The receptor set was obtained from a female donor with breast cancer. Some clones in this sample may be carry-over from other donors' samples.

Ten or more counts support this clonotype. The chain has TRBV5-5 and TRBJ2-5; D is undetermined. Germline V lookup: CDR1 SGHKS, CDR2 YYEKEE (reference sequence). The length of the CDR3 is 14 residues. Trimming pared 1 base from V and 4 bases from J, leaving 11 bases between. CDR3 in amino acids: CASSLLTTLETQYF. The CDR3, as DNA: TGTGCCAGCAGCTTGCTAACTACTTTAGAGACCCAGTACTTC.

The rearrangement joins TRBV27 to TRBJ1-6, with D perhaps TRBD1 (5 bases). CDR1 is MNHEY, CDR2 SMNVEV, per germline (reference sequence). The germline V and J ends were trimmed by 6 bases and 0 bases, with 21 bases remaining between them. CDR3 length equals 19 residues. CDR3 nucleotides: TGTGCCAGCAGCTCACTACTCCGTCGGGGCAGCTCCTATAATTCACCCCTCCACTTT. It codes for CASSSLLRRGSSYNSPLHF.

In this sample, this clonotype turned up many times. This chain uses TRBV5-1 with TRBJ1-5; D is unresolved. CDR1 and CDR2 from the germline V gene are SGHRS and YFSETQ. V was trimmed by 4 bases and J by 3 bases, leaving 14 bases between them. CDR3 size: 15 residues. This CDR3 reads CASSPGESYNQPQHF. The CDR3 DNA reads TGCGCCAGCAGCCCCGGGGAAAGCTACAATCAGCCCCAGCATTTT.

The table lists this clonotype with many counts. For the CDR3, the DNA is TGTGCCAGCAGCTGGGGACTTCGGAATGAGCAGTTCTTC. This translates into CASSWGLRNEQFF. This sequence joins TRBV5-6 and TRBJ2-1; the D gene is possibly TRBD2 (6 bases). Germline V gives CDR1 SGHDT, CDR2 YYEEEE. V lost 3 bases and J lost 7, with 11 bases in between. The CDR3 sequence is 13 residues long.

There are many counts of this clonotype. The chain carries TRBV7-8 and TRBJ2-5; possibly TRBD2 for D (6 bases). V was shortened by 5 bases and J by 2 bases, with 12 bases between the two germline ends. CDR1 is SGHVS and CDR2 is FQNEAQ in the germline V gene. The CDR3 is 14 residues long. The CDR3 is CASSLRRVQETQYF. In nucleotides, the CDR3 is TGTGCCAGCAGCCTCCGGAGGGTACAAGAGACCCAGTACTTC.

Turning to this clonotype: A much larger clone is a single base away; this may be a read error. The missing conserved phenylalanine or tryptophan at the end of this CDR3 makes a read error likely. J is TRBJ2-1 and V is TRBV27; 7 nucleotides match TRBD1. CDR1 is MNHEY and CDR2 is SMNVEV in the germline V gene (reference sequence). The V and J ends lost 5 bases and 6 bases, in that order; junction bases with no gene match: 7. The CDR3 runs 14 residues. In nucleotides, the CDR3 is TGTGCCAGCAGTGCCCGACAGGGCGGCAATGAGCAGTTCCTC. Amino acid sequence: CASSARQGGNEQFL.

This clonotype was seen only a few times. The V and J genes are TRBV28 and TRBJ2-1; TRBD2 is a possible D gene (6 bases). Trimming took off 5 bases at V and 6 bases at J, with 20 bases between the two ends. CDR1 and CDR2 from the germline V gene are MDHEN and SYDVKM. This CDR3 is 16 amino acids long. The CDR3 loop is CASSPQTGLGGNEQFF. The CDR3 DNA follows: TGTGCCAGCAGTCCCCAGACCGGTTTGGGGGGCAATGAGCAGTTCTTC.

This clonotype has a count of ten or more. One end of the junction fails to match germline, which may point to a read error. V gene TRBV9 combines with J gene TRBJ2-3, with D perhaps matching TRBD2 (5 bases). Germline assignment: CDR1 SGDLS and CDR2 YYNGEE. The CDR3 is 13 amino acids. CDR3 nucleotides: TGTGCCAGCAGCGCTCCTAGCAGAGATACGCAGTATTTT. It codes for CASSAPSRDTQYF.

This clonotype was picked up many times. The chain links TRBV25-1 to TRBJ2-7; D call uncertain. The CDR3 contains 14 residues. Germline-derived CDR1 and CDR2 are MGHDK and SYGVNS. Trimming pared 5 bases from V and 2 bases from J, leaving 13 bases between. CDR3 in amino acids: CASSSPDRPYEQYF. CDR3 DNA: TGTGCCAGCAGTTCGCCAGATCGCCCCTACGAGCAGTACTTC.

Of note for this clonotype: Without the conserved terminal phenylalanine or tryptophan, this CDR3 likely stems from a read error. The chain combines TRBV7-3 with TRBJ2-2, with D hard to call. The length of the CDR3 is 14 residues. Trimming stripped 1 base from V and 1 base from J, with 4 bases between. The germline V gene encodes CDR1 SGHTA and CDR2 FQGTGA. The CDR3 DNA sequence: TGTGCCAGCAGCTTAAGTGGGAACACCGGGGAGCTGTTTCTT. Translating gives CASSLSGNTGELFL.

The chain has TRBV6-4 and TRBJ2-1; 9 bases line up with TRBD2. Germline CDR1 and CDR2: MRHNA and SNTAGT. This CDR3 is built from 15 residues. V shed 8 bases and J 2 bases; nucleotides not matched to a gene: 7. This CDR3 reads CASPIAGVPYNEQFF. The CDR3, as DNA: TGTGCCAGCCCAATAGCGGGAGTTCCCTACAATGAGCAGTTCTTC.

With regard to this clonotype: This sequence may be a read error, since a much larger clone differs from it by one base. The chain combines TRBV2 with TRBJ2-3, with D possibly called TRBD1 or TRBD2 (5 bases each). CDR1 and CDR2 from the germline V gene are SNHLY and FYNNEI. This CDR3 comprises 15 residues. The CDR3 loop is CASSSSGLSTGTQYF. The CDR3 nucleotides read TGTGCCAGCAGCTCAAGCGGACTCAGCACAGGTACGCAGTATTTT.

This clonotype was observed a single time. This chain uses TRBV7-6 with TRBJ1-2; 9 bases agree with TRBD1. Germline CDR1 and CDR2: SGHVS and FNYEAQ. The CDR3 loop spans 14 amino acids. Trimming removed 5 bases from V and 6 bases from J; junction bases left unmatched: 7. CDR3 nucleotides: TGTGCCAGCAGCCCCGGGACAGGGCAGAATGGCTACACCTTC. Translated: CASSPGTGQNGYTF. Filled out from reference TRBV7-6 and TRBJ1-2, the complete variable domain reads GAGVSQSPRYKVTKRGQDVALRCDPISGHVSLYWYRQALGQGPEFLTYFNYEAQQDKSGLPNDRFSAERPEGSISTLTIQRTEQRDSAMYRCASSPGTGQNGYTFGSGTRLTVV.

V is TRBV6-1 and J is TRBJ1-1; the D is unclear. The germline V gene encodes CDR1 MNHNS and CDR2 SASEGT. V was pared by 2 bases and J by 8 bases, with 18 bases between. The length of the CDR3 is 15 residues. In DNA form, the CDR3 reads TGTGCCAGCAGTGAATCGGAGGTTTTTGGGAGCGAAGCTTTCTTT. Protein: CASSESEVFGSEAFF.

The V gene is TRBV7-6, the J gene TRBJ1-1, with TRBD1 matching 7 bases. The CDR3 runs to 15 residues. Trimming at V came to 5 bases and at J to 5 bases, leaving 11 bases not matched to a gene. Germline V gene sequence: CDR1 SGHVS, CDR2 FNYEAQ. CDR3 region: CASSVMGQRRTEAFF. CDR3 nucleotides: TGTGCCAGCAGCGTAATGGGACAGAGGAGGACTGAAGCTTTCTTT.

This clonotype was picked up many times. This chain connects TRBV9 to TRBJ2-1, with 7 bases fitting TRBD2. V shed 0 bases, J shed 10 bases, and the junction held 19 bases outside the gene matches. CDR3 size: 18 residues. The germline CDR1 and CDR2 sequences are SGDLS and YYNGEE. Here the CDR3 reads CASSVAAARGGSRGEQFF. The CDR3 DNA is TGTGCCAGCAGCGTAGCCGCGGCCCGCGGCGGGAGTCGTGGGGAGCAGTTCTTC.

This clonotype has a count of ten or more. The rearrangement joins TRBV19 to TRBJ2-2; TRBD1 is a possible D gene (5 bases). V was clipped by 5 bases and J by 0 bases, with 7 bases between them. The CDR3 contains 14 residues. The germline V gene encodes CDR1 LNHDA and CDR2 SQIVND (reference sequence). The CDR3 region is CASSWGANTGELFF. The CDR3, as DNA: TGTGCCAGTAGTTGGGGCGCGAACACCGGGGAGCTGTTTTTT.

The V gene is TRBV6-5, the J gene TRBJ2-7, with 14 bases fitting TRBD2. The length of the CDR3 is 14 residues. Germline CDR1 and CDR2: MNHEY and SVGAGI. The J segment lost 6 bases and the V segment lost 6 bases, leaving 4 bases of the junction unmatched. This CDR3 reads CASRGLAGEGEQYF. For the CDR3, the DNA is TGTGCCAGCAGGGGACTAGCGGGAGAGGGCGAGCAGTACTTC.

This clonotype was counted ten times or more. J is TRBJ2-1 and V is TRBV20-1; TRBD2 matches at 11 bases. Trimming at V came to 3 bases and at J to 7 bases, leaving 5 bases not matched to a gene. CDR1 and CDR2 from the germline V gene are DFQATT and SNEGSKA (reference sequence). The CDR3 is made up of 14 amino acids. CDR3 DNA sequence: TGCAGTGCTAGCGGGACTAGCGGAAGGAATGAGCAGTTCTTC. This gives the protein CSASGTSGRNEQFF.

Concerning this clonotype itself: This may arise from a read error, as a much more abundant clone is one base away. The chain is built from TRBV11-2 and TRBJ2-3; 13 bases align to TRBD2. The CDR3 consists of 15 residues. Germline V gives CDR1 SGHAT, CDR2 FQNNGV. The CDR3 loop reads CAGSLGLAGEDTQYF. The CDR3, as DNA: TGTGCCGGCAGCTTAGGACTAGCGGGAGAAGATACGCAGTATTTT.

The chain employs TRBV11-1 and TRBJ2-3; tentatively, D is TRBD2 (5 bases). V was cut by 5 bases and J by 1 base, with 7 bases left in between. The germline gives CDR1 SGHAT, CDR2 FQDESV (reference sequence). This CDR3 has 13 residues. Here the CDR3 DNA reads TGTGCCAGCAGCCGGACTCGCACAGATACGCAGTATTTT. It translates to CASSRTRTDTQYF.

This clonotype was detected ten times or more. The chain couples TRBV7-2 to TRBJ2-2, with D maybe TRBD2 (6 bases). Germline loops: CDR1 SGHTA, CDR2 FQGNSA. This CDR3 comprises 15 residues. Deletions cut 5 bases from V and 4 bases from J, with 14 bases between. The CDR3 loop is CASSPRGLSTGELFF. Written as DNA, the CDR3 is TGTGCCAGCAGCCCCCGGGGACTTTCCACCGGGGAGCTGTTTTTT.